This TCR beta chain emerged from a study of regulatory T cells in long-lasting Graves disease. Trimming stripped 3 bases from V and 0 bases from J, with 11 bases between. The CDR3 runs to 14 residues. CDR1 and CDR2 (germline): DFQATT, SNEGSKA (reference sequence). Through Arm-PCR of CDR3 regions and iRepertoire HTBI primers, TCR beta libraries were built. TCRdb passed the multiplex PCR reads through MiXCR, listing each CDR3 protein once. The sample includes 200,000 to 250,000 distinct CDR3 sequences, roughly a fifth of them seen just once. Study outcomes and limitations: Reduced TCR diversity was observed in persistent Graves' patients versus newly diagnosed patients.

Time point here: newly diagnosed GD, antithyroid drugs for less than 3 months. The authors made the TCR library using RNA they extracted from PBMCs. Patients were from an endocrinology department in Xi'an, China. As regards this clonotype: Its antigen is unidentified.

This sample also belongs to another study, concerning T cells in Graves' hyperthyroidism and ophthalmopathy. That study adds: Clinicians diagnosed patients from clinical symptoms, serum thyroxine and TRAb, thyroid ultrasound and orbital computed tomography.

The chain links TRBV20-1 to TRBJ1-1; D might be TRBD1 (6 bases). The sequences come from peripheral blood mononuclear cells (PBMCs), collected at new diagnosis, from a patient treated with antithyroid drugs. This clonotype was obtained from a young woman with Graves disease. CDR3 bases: TGCAGTGCTAGCCCACAGGGATTGAACACTGAAGCTTTCTTT. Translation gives CSASPQGLNTEAFF.